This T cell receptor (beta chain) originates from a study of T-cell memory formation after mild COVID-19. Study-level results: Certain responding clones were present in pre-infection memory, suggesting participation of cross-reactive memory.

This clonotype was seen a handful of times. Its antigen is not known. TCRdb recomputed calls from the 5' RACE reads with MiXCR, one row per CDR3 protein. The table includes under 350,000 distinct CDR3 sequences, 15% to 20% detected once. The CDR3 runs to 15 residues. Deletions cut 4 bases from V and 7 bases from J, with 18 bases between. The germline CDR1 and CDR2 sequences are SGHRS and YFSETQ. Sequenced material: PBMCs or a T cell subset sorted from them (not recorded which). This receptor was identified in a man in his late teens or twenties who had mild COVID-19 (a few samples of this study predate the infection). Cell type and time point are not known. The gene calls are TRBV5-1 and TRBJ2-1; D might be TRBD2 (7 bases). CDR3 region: CASSPQGGASNEQFF. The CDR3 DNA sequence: TGCGCCAGCAGCCCCCAAGGGGGGGCCTCAAATGAGCAGTTCTTC. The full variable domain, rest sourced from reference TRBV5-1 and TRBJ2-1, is KAGVTQTPRYLIKTRGQQVTLSCSPISGHRSVSWYQQTPGQGLQFLFEYFSETQRNKGNFPGRFSGRQFSNSRSEMNVSTLELGDSALYLCASSPQGGASNEQFFGPGTRLTVL.